Included here is one T cell receptor (beta chain) sequence, with context. The CDR3 totals 14 residues. Trimming took off 0 bases at V and 7 bases at J, with 15 bases between the two ends. The germline gives CDR1 DFQATT, CDR2 SNEGSKA (reference sequence). This entry is derived from a study of T cells after yellow fever vaccination. TCRdb called the 5' RACE reads again in MiXCR, with one record for every CDR3 protein. The sample lists some 400,000 distinct CDR3 sequences; 15% to 20% were seen once. The source of this sequence is a man between 18 and 29 years old who received the YFV17D yellow fever vaccine. The chain joins TRBV20-1 to TRBJ1-2; tentative D call: TRBD1 (5 bases). This sample comprised PBMCs, obtained before the yellow fever booster vaccination. DNA of the CDR3: TGCAGTGCTAGAGATTCGGGGACGGGCTTTGGCTACACCTTC. Its protein product is CSARDSGTGFGYTF.